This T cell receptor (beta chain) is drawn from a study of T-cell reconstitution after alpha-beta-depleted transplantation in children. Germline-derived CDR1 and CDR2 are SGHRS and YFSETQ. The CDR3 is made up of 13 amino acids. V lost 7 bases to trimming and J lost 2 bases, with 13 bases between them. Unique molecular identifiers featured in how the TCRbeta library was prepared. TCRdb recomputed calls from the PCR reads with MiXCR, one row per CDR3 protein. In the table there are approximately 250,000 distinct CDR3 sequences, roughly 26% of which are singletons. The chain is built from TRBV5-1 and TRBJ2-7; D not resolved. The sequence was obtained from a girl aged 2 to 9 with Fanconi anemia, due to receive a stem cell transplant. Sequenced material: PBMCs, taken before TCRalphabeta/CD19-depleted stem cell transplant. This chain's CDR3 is CASRAEYPYEQYF. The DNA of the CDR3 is TGCGCCAGCCGAGCAGAATATCCCTACGAGCAGTACTTC.